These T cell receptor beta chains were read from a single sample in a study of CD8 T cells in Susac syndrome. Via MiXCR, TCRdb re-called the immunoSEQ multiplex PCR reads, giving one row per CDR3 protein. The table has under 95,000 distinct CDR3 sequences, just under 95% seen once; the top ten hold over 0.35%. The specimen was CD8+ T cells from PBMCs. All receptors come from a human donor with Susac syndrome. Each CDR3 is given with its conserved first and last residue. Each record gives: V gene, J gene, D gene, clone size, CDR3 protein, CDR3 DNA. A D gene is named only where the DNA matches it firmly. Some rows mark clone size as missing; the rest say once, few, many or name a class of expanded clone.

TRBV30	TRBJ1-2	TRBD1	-	CAWDFTGEVGYTF	TGTGCCTGGGATTTTACAGGGGAGGTTGGCTACACCTTC
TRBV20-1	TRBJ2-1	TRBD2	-	CSARDYRAGGPGQFF	TGCAGTGCTAGAGATTATCGGGCGGGAGGGCCGGGGCAGTTCTTC
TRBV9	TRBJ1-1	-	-	CASSDGVTEAFF	TGTGCCAGCAGCGATGGGGTAACTGAAGCTTTCTTT
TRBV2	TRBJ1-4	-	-	CASRRKGSNEKLFF	TGTGCCAGCAGGCGGAAGGGGTCCAATGAAAAACTGTTTTTT
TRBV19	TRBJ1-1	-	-	CASSTTGNTEAFF	TGTGCCAGTAGTACCACTGGGAACACTGAAGCTTTCTTT
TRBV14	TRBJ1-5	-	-	CASSQYVGQPQHF	TGTGCCAGCAGCCAATATGTGGGGCAGCCCCAGCATTTT
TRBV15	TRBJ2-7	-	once	CATSRDRTDEQYF	TGTGCCACCAGCAGAGATCGTACAGACGAGCAGTACTTC
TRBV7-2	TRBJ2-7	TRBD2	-	CASSLAGGYEQYF	TGTGCCAGCAGCCTCGCGGGGGGCTACGAGCAGTACTTC
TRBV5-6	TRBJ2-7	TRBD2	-	CASTWGGAYEQYF	TGTGCCAGCACCTGGGGAGGGGCCTACGAGCAGTACTTC
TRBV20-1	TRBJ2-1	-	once	CSARGEAVSYNEQFF	TGCAGTGCTAGAGGGGAGGCTGTTTCCTACAATGAGCAGTTCTTC
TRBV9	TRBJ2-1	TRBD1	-	CASSVDLRGRNNEQFF	TGTGCCAGCAGCGTAGATCTCAGGGGGCGAAACAATGAGCAGTTCTTC
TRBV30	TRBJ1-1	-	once	CAWSDGGGTEAFF	TGTGCCTGGAGTGATGGGGGAGGCACTGAAGCTTTCTTT
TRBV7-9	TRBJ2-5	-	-	CASSLPGGLETQYF	TGTGCCAGCAGCCTTCCGGGGGGCCTTGAGACCCAGTACTTC
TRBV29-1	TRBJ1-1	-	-	CSVVVPAAPLEAFF	TGCAGCGTTGTAGTCCCTGCAGCCCCACTTGAAGCTTTCTTT
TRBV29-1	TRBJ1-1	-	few	CSVGNTEAFF	TGCAGCGTTGGGAACACTGAAGCTTTCTTT
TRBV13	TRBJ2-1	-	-	CASSSPSLGPYNEQFF	TGTGCCAGCAGCTCCCCTTCGCTCGGCCCATACAATGAGCAGTTCTTC
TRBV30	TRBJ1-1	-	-	CAWSVLVNTEAFF	TGTGCCTGGAGTGTTCTTGTGAACACTGAAGCTTTCTTT
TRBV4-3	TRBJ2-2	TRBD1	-	CASSPGQAGGELFF	TGCGCCAGCAGCCCGGGACAGGCGGGCGGGGAGCTGTTTTTT
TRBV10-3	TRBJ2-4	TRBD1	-	CAIRDPGQGNIQYF	TGTGCCATCAGAGACCCCGGACAGGGTAACATTCAGTACTTC
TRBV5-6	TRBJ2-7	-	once	CASSLYGEQYF	TGTGCCAGCAGCTTGTACGGCGAGCAGTACTTC
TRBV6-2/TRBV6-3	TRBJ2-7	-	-	CASSSYRDGTYEQYF	TGTGCCAGCAGTTCCTACCGGGACGGGACCTACGAGCAGTACTTC
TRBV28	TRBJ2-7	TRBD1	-	CASSPHRGNEQYF	TGTGCCAGCAGCCCCCACAGGGGCAACGAGCAGTACTTC
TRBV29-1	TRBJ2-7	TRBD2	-	CSVGLAGAHEQYF	TGCAGCGTGGGACTAGCGGGAGCCCACGAGCAGTACTTC
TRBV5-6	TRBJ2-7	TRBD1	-	CASSTGQGVEQYF	TGTGCCAGCAGCACGGGACAGGGGGTCGAGCAGTACTTC
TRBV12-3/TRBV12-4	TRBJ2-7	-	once	CASTFGSSYEQYF	TGTGCCAGCACCTTTGGGTCGTCCTACGAGCAGTACTTC
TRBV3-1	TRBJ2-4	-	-	CASSQDGHPNIQYF	TGTGCCAGCAGCCAAGATGGGCACCCAAACATTCAGTACTTC
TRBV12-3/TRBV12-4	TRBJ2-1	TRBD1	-	CASTLSGGPNEQFF	TGTGCCAGCACTCTTTCAGGGGGACCCAATGAGCAGTTCTTC
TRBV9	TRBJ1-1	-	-	CASSRRQTQNTEAFF	TGTGCCAGCAGTCGTAGGCAGACTCAGAACACTGAAGCTTTCTTT
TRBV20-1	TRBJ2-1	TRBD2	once	CSAESREGQDEQFF	TGCAGTGCTGAATCGCGGGAGGGCCAAGATGAGCAGTTCTTC
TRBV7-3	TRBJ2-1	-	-	CASSLVLRNEQFF	TGTGCCAGCAGCTTGGTTCTAAGGAATGAGCAGTTCTTC
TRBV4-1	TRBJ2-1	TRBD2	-	CASSQDPGLATEQFF	TGCGCCAGCAGCCAAGACCCGGGACTAGCGACTGAGCAGTTCTTC
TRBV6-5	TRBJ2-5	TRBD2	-	CASWDGRPGETQYF	TGTGCCAGCTGGGACGGGAGGCCAGGGGAGACCCAGTACTTC
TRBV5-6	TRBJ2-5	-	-	CASSRGRGQETQYF	TGTGCCAGCAGCCGAGGCCGAGGGCAAGAGACCCAGTACTTC
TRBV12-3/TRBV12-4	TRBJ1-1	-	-	CASSGHQGGEAFF	TGTGCCAGCAGTGGCCACCAGGGAGGCGAAGCTTTCTTT
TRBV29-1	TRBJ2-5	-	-	CSVDMETQYF	TGCAGCGTTGACATGGAGACCCAGTACTTC